The clone carrying this T cell receptor (beta chain) appeared once. The source of the sample is a study of blood T cell repertoires in COVID-19. The wider study: Nucleic acid was either cDNA or gDNA, and it came from T cells, B-cell-depleted T cells, or PBMCs.

Measured with immunoSEQ multiplex PCR; TCRdb has only the in-frame clones, and not every one. Of around 300,000 clones listed, 75% to 90% are singletons. Germline V gene data show CDR1 as KGHSH and CDR2 as LQKENI. The length of the CDR3 is 17 residues. V shed 0 bases and J shed 1 base, with 16 bases lying between them. Sample: peripheral blood. This receptor was identified in a woman aged 25 to 45 with active or convalescent COVID-19. J is TRBJ2-7 and V is TRBV18; D is possibly TRBD1 (6 bases). The CDR3 region has the DNA TGTGCCAGCTCACCACCGGGATCGCACAGGGAGTCCTACGAGCAGTACTTC. It yields the protein CASSPPGSHRESYEQYF.